This is a list of T cell receptor beta chains from one sample in a study of blood T cells in healthy people across ages. TCRdb re-derived calls from the 5' RACE reads in MiXCR, one entry per CDR3 protein. The data hold over 1.5 million distinct CDR3 sequences, with around 48% observed a single time. The specimen sequenced was blood. Source of these receptors: a woman aged 40-49 years in good health. Each CDR3 is given with its conserved first and last residue. The order of the fields is J gene, V gene, D gene, clone size, CDR3 protein, CDR3 DNA. D genes are given only for firm matches. Size tells how often a clone was seen (once, few, many) or the class of an expanded clone, and some rows leave it out.

J: TRBJ1-2
V: TRBV28
D: NA
size: NA
CDR3: CASSFSGIGYGYTF
DNA: TGTGCCAGCAGTTTCTCAGGTATCGGCTATGGCTACACCTTC

J: TRBJ2-7
V: TRBV5-1
D: TRBD1
size: few
CDR3: CASSLAVAGGEEYF
DNA: TGCGCCAGCAGCTTGGCCGTGGCAGGGGGCGAGGAGTACTTC

J: TRBJ2-3
V: TRBV6-2/TRBV6-3
D: TRBD2
size: few
CDR3: CASGKSGGITDTQYF
DNA: TGTGCCAGCGGTAAAAGCGGGGGGATCACAGATACGCAGTATTTT

J: TRBJ1-1
V: TRBV9
D: NA
size: many
CDR3: CASSVDRNTEAFF
DNA: TGTGCCAGCAGCGTTGACAGGAACACTGAAGCTTTCTTT

J: TRBJ2-6
V: TRBV12-3/TRBV12-4
D: TRBD1
size: NA
CDR3: CASSSDRGSGSGANVLTF
DNA: TGTGCCAGCAGTTCAGACAGGGGATCAGGCTCTGGGGCCAACGTCCTGACTTTC

J: TRBJ2-7
V: TRBV20-1
D: NA
size: NA
CDR3: CSASGPSGRESQYF
DNA: TGCAGTGCTTCAGGCCCCTCTGGGCGAGAGTCCCAGTACTTC

J: TRBJ2-5
V: TRBV6-2/TRBV6-3
D: NA
size: few
CDR3: CASRTGTPGPQETQYF
DNA: TGTGCCAGCAGGACTGGGACTCCGGGACCTCAAGAGACCCAGTACTTC

J: TRBJ1-4
V: TRBV4-3
D: NA
size: NA
CDR3: CASSQDPLTGEGTTNEKLFF
DNA: TGCGCCAGCAGCCAAGATCCCTTGACAGGAGAGGGGACAACTAATGAAAAACTGTTTTTT

J: TRBJ2-7
V: TRBV7-2
D: NA
size: many
CDR3: CASSSGLNRYEQYF
DNA: TGTGCCAGCAGCTCCGGACTAAATCGCTACGAGCAGTACTTC

J: TRBJ2-7
V: TRBV5-1
D: NA
size: once
CDR3: CANSLNSGSTSYEQYF
DNA: TGCGCCAACAGCTTGAACTCAGGGAGTACCTCCTACGAGCAGTACTTC

J: TRBJ2-1
V: TRBV7-2
D: NA
size: few
CDR3: CASSLAPSSFNEQFF
DNA: TGTGCCAGCAGCTTAGCGCCTTCCAGTTTTAATGAGCAGTTCTTC

J: TRBJ1-5
V: TRBV20-1
D: NA
size: NA
CDR3: CSASQPVSNQPQHF
DNA: TGCAGTGCTAGTCAGCCGGTTAGCAATCAGCCCCAGCATTTT

J: TRBJ2-1
V: TRBV7-9
D: TRBD1
size: few
CDR3: CATFNPGQGAGDEQFF
DNA: TGTGCCACCTTCAACCCGGGACAGGGGGCTGGGGATGAGCAGTTCTTC

J: TRBJ1-4
V: TRBV6-5
D: TRBD1
size: NA
CDR3: CASRIGGQVYEKLFF
DNA: TGTGCCAGCAGAATTGGGGGACAGGTATATGAAAAACTGTTTTTT

J: TRBJ2-1
V: TRBV20-1
D: NA
size: few
CDR3: CSATGSTSFLSSYNEQFF
DNA: TGCAGTGCGACCGGATCTACTAGCTTCCTGAGCTCCTACAATGAGCAGTTCTTC

J: TRBJ2-1
V: TRBV29-1
D: NA
size: NA
CDR3: CSVDFREQFF
DNA: TGCAGCGTTGATTTCCGTGAGCAGTTCTTC

J: TRBJ1-5
V: TRBV7-2
D: NA
size: NA
CDR3: CASSFNVQQPQHF
DNA: TGTGCCAGCAGTTTCAATGTTCAACAGCCCCAGCATTTT

J: TRBJ2-7
V: TRBV6-2/TRBV6-3
D: TRBD2
size: few
CDR3: CASRLAGENEQYF
DNA: TGTGCCAGCAGGCTAGCGGGGGAGAACGAGCAGTACTTC

J: TRBJ1-1
V: TRBV29-1
D: NA
size: NA
CDR3: CSVEDWGASPSNTEAFF
DNA: TGCAGCGTTGAAGATTGGGGCGCCTCACCCTCGAACACTGAAGCTTTCTTT

J: TRBJ1-6
V: TRBV29-1
D: NA
size: NA
CDR3: CSVVIDSYNSPLHF
DNA: TGCAGCGTTGTTATTGATTCCTATAATTCACCCCTCCACTTT

J: TRBJ1-1
V: TRBV7-3
D: NA
size: NA
CDR3: CASLPGPGVGEAFF
DNA: TGTGCCAGCCTCCCAGGCCCTGGCGTGGGTGAAGCTTTCTTT

J: TRBJ2-5
V: TRBV6-2/TRBV6-3
D: NA
size: few
CDR3: CASSYQGLGQETQYF
DNA: TGTGCCAGCAGTTACCAGGGGCTGGGCCAAGAGACCCAGTACTTC

J: TRBJ2-1
V: TRBV20-1
D: NA
size: once
CDR3: CSASRAGFESNEQFF
DNA: TGCAGTGCTAGTAGGGCAGGGTTCGAGAGCAATGAGCAGTTCTTC

J: TRBJ2-7
V: TRBV29-1
D: TRBD2
size: few
CDR3: CSVRRLAGYYEQYF
DNA: TGCAGCGTCCGGCGACTAGCGGGGTACTACGAGCAGTACTTC

J: TRBJ1-4
V: TRBV6-5
D: NA
size: NA
CDR3: CASSYEGRTNEKLFF
DNA: TGTGCCAGCAGTTATGAGGGGCGAACTAATGAAAAACTGTTTTTT

J: TRBJ1-5
V: TRBV28
D: NA
size: NA
CDR3: CATTDRPHSNQPQHF
DNA: TGTGCCACAACAGACAGGCCCCATAGCAATCAGCCCCAGCATTTT

J: TRBJ2-7
V: TRBV5-1
D: NA
size: few
CDR3: CASSLVFEAEQYF
DNA: TGCGCCAGCAGCTTAGTCTTTGAGGCCGAGCAGTACTTC

J: TRBJ2-1
V: TRBV27
D: TRBD1
size: few
CDR3: CASSSWTGHEQFF
DNA: TGTGCCAGCAGTTCCTGGACAGGGCATGAGCAGTTCTTC

J: TRBJ2-3
V: TRBV27
D: NA
size: once
CDR3: CASSSGRNTDTQYF
DNA: TGTGCCAGCAGCTCGGGACGGAACACAGATACGCAGTATTTT

J: TRBJ2-7
V: TRBV7-8
D: NA
size: NA
CDR3: CASSLGQLAEQYF
DNA: TGTGCCAGCAGCCTAGGACAATTAGCCGAGCAGTACTTC

J: TRBJ2-5
V: TRBV27
D: NA
size: few
CDR3: CASSYKTQYF
DNA: TGTGCCAGCAGTTACAAGACCCAGTACTTC

J: TRBJ2-1
V: TRBV7-6
D: NA
size: NA
CDR3: CASSLGPPGGANEQFF
DNA: TGTGCCAGCAGCTTAGGGCCCCCAGGGGGGGCGAATGAGCAGTTCTTC

J: TRBJ2-1
V: TRBV29-1
D: TRBD2
size: NA
CDR3: CSVPLAGNEQFF
DNA: TGCAGCGTACCCCTAGCGGGCAATGAGCAGTTCTTC

J: TRBJ2-4
V: TRBV6-5
D: NA
size: few
CDR3: CASSQDSGGIQYF
DNA: TGTGCCAGCAGTCAGGACTCCGGGGGCATTCAGTACTTC

J: TRBJ2-7
V: TRBV28
D: NA
size: once
CDR3: CASSLVGGHSQYF
DNA: TGTGCCAGCAGTTTGGTAGGGGGACACAGTCAGTACTTC

J: TRBJ2-7
V: TRBV15
D: TRBD1
size: few
CDR3: CATSRRSRGRGFEQYF
DNA: TGTGCCACCAGCAGACGTTCGAGGGGGCGAGGATTCGAGCAGTACTTC

J: TRBJ2-5
V: TRBV7-9
D: NA
size: few
CDR3: CASLGPGGETQYF
DNA: TGTGCCAGCCTAGGTCCTGGAGGAGAGACCCAGTACTTC

J: TRBJ2-5
V: TRBV7-2
D: NA
size: NA
CDR3: CASSPLGAGETQYF
DNA: TGTGCCAGCAGCCCCCTCGGGGCAGGGGAGACCCAGTACTTC

J: TRBJ2-1
V: TRBV24-1
D: TRBD1
size: NA
CDR3: CATAHGGTGMGNEQFF
DNA: TGTGCCACCGCCCATGGGGGGACAGGGATGGGTAATGAGCAGTTCTTC

J: TRBJ2-5
V: TRBV12-3/TRBV12-4
D: TRBD2
size: NA
CDR3: CASSLVGLVMGETQYF
DNA: TGTGCCAGCAGTTTAGTGGGACTAGTCATGGGAGAGACCCAGTACTTC

J: TRBJ2-3
V: TRBV12-3/TRBV12-4
D: NA
size: few
CDR3: CASSSYKDGADTQYF
DNA: TGTGCCAGCAGTTCCTATAAGGACGGCGCGGATACGCAGTATTTT

J: TRBJ2-5
V: TRBV3-1
D: NA
size: NA
CDR3: CASSSPPTSGTQYF
DNA: TGTGCCAGCAGCTCCCCTCCCACCTCGGGGACCCAGTACTTC

J: TRBJ2-3
V: TRBV20-1
D: TRBD2
size: NA
CDR3: CSARDTSGGFTDTQYF
DNA: TGCAGTGCTAGAGATACCAGCGGGGGATTCACAGATACGCAGTATTTT

J: TRBJ2-1
V: TRBV5-4
D: TRBD1
size: once
CDR3: CASSLGTGKNIQFF
DNA: TGTGCCAGCAGCTTAGGGACAGGGAAAAACATTCAGTTCTTC

J: TRBJ1-6
V: TRBV20-1
D: TRBD1
size: NA
CDR3: CSAYAGQNFSPLHF
DNA: TGCAGCGCTTATGCGGGACAGAACTTTTCACCCCTCCACTTT

J: TRBJ2-5
V: TRBV4-3
D: NA
size: few
CDR3: CASSQDWSETQYF
DNA: TGCGCCAGCAGCCAAGATTGGTCAGAGACCCAGTACTTC

J: TRBJ2-3
V: TRBV9
D: NA
size: NA
CDR3: CASSVASDTQYF
DNA: TGTGCCAGCAGTGTAGCGTCAGATACGCAGTATTTT

J: TRBJ2-7
V: TRBV5-1
D: TRBD1
size: NA
CDR3: CASSLAGDRLYEQYF
DNA: TGCGCCAGCAGCTTAGCCGGGGACAGGCTTTACGAGCAGTACTTC

J: TRBJ2-1
V: TRBV15
D: NA
size: NA
CDR3: CATSRVGTGDNEQFF
DNA: TGTGCCACCAGCAGGGTCGGCACGGGAGACAATGAGCAGTTCTTC

J: TRBJ2-7
V: TRBV6-2/TRBV6-3
D: NA
size: NA
CDR3: CASSDPSSVYSYEQYF
DNA: TGTGCCAGCAGTGACCCATCTTCGGTATACTCCTACGAGCAGTACTTC

J: TRBJ2-7
V: TRBV6-6
D: NA
size: few
CDR3: CASTEMGEQYF
DNA: TGTGCCAGCACCGAAATGGGCGAGCAGTACTTC

J: TRBJ2-3
V: TRBV28
D: TRBD2
size: once
CDR3: CASSTGLAPDTQYF
DNA: TGTGCCAGCAGCACCGGACTAGCCCCAGATACGCAGTATTTT

J: TRBJ2-3
V: TRBV25-1
D: NA
size: few
CDR3: CASMELDTQYF
DNA: TGTGCCAGCATGGAGCTAGATACGCAGTATTTT

J: TRBJ2-3
V: TRBV12-3/TRBV12-4
D: NA
size: many
CDR3: CASTRSTDTQYF
DNA: TGTGCCAGCACCCGGAGCACAGATACGCAGTATTTT